This T cell receptor beta chain was obtained from a study of radiotherapy plus CTLA-4 blockade in lung cancer. Study as a whole: Of the patients, about 19% showed objective responses and approximately 34% attained disease control.

The CDR3 is made up of 16 amino acids. Germline CDR1 reads SGHTS; CDR2 reads YDEGEE. J lost 5 bases, V lost 4 bases, and 11 bases had no gene match. Overall study results and limits: Among blood TCR repertoires after radiotherapy plus ipilimumab, tumor-derived clones expanded.

Regarding this clone: Its antigen is not identified.

Sequencing used immunoSEQ multiplex PCR; TCRdb keeps in-frame clones, though not all of them. The sample has approximately 60,000 clones; around 80% are singletons. The receptor was isolated from a human donor with non-small cell lung cancer whose response to radiotherapy plus ipilimumab could not be evaluated. The specimen comprised peripheral blood, sampled from a patient treated with radiotherapy plus ipilimumab. This rearrangement joins TRBV5-8 to TRBJ1-4; 7 bases match TRBD1. As DNA, the CDR3 is TGTGCCAGCAGCCGTCCGCAGGGGGTAGCGAATGAAAAACTGTTTTTT. The encoded protein is CASSRPQGVANEKLFF.